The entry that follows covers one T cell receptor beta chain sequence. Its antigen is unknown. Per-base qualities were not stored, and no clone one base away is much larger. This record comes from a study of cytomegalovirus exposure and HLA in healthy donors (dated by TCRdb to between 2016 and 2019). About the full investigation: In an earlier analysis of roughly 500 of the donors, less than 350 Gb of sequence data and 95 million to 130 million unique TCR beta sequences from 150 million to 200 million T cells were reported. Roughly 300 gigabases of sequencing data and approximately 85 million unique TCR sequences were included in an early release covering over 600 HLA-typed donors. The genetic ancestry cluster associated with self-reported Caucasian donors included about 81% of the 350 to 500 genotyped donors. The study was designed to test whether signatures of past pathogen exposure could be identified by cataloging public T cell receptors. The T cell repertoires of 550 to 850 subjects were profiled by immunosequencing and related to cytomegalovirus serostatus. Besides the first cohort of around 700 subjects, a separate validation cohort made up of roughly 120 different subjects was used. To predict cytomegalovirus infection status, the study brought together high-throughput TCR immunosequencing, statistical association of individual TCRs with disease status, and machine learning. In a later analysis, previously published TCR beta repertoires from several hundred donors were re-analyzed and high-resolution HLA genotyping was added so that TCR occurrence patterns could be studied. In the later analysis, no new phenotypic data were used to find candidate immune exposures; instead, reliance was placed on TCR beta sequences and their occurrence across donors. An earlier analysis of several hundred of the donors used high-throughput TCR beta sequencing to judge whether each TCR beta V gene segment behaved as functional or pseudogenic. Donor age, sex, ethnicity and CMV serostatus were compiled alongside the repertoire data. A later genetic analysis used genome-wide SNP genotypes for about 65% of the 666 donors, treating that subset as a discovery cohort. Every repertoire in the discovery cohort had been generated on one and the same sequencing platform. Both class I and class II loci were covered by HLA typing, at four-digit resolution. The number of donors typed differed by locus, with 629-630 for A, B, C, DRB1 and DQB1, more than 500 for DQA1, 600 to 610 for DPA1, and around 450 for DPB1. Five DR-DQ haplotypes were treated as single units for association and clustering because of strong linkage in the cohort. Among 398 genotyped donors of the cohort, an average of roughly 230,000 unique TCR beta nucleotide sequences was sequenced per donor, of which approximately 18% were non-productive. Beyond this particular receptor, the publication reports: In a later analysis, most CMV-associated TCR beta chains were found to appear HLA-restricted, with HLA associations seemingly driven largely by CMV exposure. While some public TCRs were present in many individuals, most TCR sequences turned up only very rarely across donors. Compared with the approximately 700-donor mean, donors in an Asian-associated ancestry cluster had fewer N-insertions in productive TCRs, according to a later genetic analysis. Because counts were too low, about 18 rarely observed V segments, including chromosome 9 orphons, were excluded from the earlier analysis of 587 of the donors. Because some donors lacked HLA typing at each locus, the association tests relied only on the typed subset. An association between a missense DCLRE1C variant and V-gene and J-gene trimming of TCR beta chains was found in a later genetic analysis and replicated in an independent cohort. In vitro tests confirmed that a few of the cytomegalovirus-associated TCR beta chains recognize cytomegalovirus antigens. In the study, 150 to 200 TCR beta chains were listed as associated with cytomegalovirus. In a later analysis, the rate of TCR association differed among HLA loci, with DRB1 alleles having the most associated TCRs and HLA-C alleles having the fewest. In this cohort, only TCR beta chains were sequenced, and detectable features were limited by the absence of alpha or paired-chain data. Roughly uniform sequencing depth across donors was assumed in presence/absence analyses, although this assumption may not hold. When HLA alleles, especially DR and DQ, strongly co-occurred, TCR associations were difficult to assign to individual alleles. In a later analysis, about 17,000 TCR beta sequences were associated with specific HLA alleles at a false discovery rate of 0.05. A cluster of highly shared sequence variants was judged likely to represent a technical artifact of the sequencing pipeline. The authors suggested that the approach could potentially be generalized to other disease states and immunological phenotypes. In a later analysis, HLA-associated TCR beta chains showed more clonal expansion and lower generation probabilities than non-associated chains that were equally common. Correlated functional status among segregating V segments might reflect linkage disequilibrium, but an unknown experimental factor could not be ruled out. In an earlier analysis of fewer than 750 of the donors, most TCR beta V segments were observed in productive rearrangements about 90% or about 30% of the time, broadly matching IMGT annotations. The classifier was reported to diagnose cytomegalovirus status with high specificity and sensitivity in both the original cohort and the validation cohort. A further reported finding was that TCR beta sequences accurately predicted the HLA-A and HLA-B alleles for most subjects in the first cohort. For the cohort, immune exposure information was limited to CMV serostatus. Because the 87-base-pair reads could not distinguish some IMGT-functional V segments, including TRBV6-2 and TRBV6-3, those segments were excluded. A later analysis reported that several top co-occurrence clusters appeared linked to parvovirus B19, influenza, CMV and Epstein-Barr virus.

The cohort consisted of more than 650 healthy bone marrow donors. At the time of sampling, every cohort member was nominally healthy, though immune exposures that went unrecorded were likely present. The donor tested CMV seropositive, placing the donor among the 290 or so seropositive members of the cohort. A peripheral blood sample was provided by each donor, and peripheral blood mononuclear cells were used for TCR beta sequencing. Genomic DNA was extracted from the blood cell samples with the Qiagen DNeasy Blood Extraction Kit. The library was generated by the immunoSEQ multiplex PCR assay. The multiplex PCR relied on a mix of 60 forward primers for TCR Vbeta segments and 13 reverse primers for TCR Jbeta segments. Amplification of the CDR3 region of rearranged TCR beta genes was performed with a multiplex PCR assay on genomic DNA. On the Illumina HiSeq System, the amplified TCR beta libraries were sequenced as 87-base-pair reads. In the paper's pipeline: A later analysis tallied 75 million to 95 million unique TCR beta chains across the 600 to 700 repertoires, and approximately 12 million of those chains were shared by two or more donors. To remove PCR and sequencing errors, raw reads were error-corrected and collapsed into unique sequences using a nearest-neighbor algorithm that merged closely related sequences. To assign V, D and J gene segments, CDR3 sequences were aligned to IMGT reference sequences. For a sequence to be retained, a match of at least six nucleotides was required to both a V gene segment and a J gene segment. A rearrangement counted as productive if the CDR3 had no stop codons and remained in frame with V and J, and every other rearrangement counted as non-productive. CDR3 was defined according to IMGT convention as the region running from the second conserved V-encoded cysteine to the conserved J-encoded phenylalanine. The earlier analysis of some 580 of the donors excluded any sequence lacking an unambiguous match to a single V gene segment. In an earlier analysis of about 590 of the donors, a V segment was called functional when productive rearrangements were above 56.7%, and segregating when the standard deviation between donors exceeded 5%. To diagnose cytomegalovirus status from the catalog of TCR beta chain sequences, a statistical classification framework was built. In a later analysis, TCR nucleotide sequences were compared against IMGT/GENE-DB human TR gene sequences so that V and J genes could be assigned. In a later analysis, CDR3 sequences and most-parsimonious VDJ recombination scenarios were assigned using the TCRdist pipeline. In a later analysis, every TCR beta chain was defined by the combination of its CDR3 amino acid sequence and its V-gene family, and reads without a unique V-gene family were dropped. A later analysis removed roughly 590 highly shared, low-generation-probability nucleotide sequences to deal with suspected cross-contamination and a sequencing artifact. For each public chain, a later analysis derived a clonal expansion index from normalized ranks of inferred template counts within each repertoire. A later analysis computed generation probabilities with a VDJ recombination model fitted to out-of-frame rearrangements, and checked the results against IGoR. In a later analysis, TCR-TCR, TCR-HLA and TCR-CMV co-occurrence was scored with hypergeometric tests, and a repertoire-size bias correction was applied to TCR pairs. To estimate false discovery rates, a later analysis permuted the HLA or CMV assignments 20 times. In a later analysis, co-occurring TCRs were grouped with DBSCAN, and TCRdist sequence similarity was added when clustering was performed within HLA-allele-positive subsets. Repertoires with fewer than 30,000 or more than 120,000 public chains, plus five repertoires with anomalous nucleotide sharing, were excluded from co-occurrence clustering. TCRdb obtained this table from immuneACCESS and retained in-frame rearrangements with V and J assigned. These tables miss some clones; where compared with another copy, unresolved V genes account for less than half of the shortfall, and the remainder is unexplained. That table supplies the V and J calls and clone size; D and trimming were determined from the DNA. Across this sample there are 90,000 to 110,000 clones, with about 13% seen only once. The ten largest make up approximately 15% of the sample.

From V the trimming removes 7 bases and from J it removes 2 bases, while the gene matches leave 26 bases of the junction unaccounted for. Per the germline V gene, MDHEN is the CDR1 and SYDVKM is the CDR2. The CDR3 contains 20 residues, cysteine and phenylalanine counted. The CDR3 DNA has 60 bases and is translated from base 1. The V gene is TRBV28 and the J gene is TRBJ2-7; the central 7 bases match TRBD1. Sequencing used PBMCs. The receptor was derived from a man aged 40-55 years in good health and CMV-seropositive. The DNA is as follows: TGTGCCAGCACCCCCCGGTTTGGGACAGAGTCCAATCCTACCCCCTACGAGCAGTACTTC. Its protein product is CASTPRFGTESNPTPYEQYF.